This T cell receptor beta chain was identified during a study of blood T cell repertoires in COVID-19. Across the study: Acute and convalescent COVID-19 samples came from the United States, Italy and Spain. T cells, B-cell-depleted T cells, or PBMCs provided the cDNA or gDNA that served as material.

The V gene's germline CDR1 is SGHKS and CDR2 YYEKEE (reference sequence). The CDR3 runs 16 residues. V lost 3 bases to trimming and J lost 7 bases, with 22 bases between them. In the source study's methods: Using reference gene primer amplification, nucleated cell counts were estimated. Sequencing was performed with immunoSEQ multiplex PCR; in TCRdb, only in-frame clones are kept and a portion is missing. The V and J calls and clone size come from that table; D and trimming were worked out from the DNA. The sample consists of tens of thousands of clones, around 89% of them appearing once. The sample consisted of peripheral blood. This TCR was recovered from a man aged 45-65 years with active COVID-19. The V gene is TRBV5-5, the J gene TRBJ1-1, with D possibly matching TRBD1 (6 bases). CDR3 loop: CASSSQGRGRIVEAFF. In nucleotides, the CDR3 is TGTGCCAGCAGCTCCCAGGGCAGGGGACGGATCGTTGAAGCTTTCTTT.